What follows describes a single T cell receptor beta chain. Antigen unknown. Expressed TCRB transcripts were sequenced, since all the RNA that had been isolated was reverse transcribed. Profiled with immunoSEQ multiplex PCR; TCRdb holds only in-frame clones, not every one. The sample yields a few hundred thousand clones, roughly 14% seen once. Sorting gave populations that all exceeded 95% purity. Germline loops: CDR1 GTSNPN, CDR2 SVGIG (reference sequence). The CDR3 sequence is 14 residues long. V gave up 2 bases and J gave up 4 bases, with 11 bases separating them. This record belongs to a study of beta chain features in type 1 diabetes. Overall study context: Age, gender and cell yields were similar between patients and healthy donors. Study conclusions and caveats: These data did not resolve whether HLA type affects TCRB rearrangement.

V gene TRBV30 combines with J gene TRBJ2-2; D remains unclear. Sequencing was carried out using naive CD4+ T cells from blood. The clonotype was recovered from a young man in good health. CDR3 residues: CAWSFGLSTGELFF. DNA for the CDR3: TGTGCCTGGAGTTTCGGGCTCTCCACCGGGGAGCTGTTTTTT.